This T cell receptor (beta chain) comes out of a study of cytomegalovirus exposure and HLA in healthy donors. Study conclusions and caveats: HLA restriction was apparent for most CMV-associated TCR beta chains in a later analysis. In a later analysis, at a false discovery rate of 0.05, some 17,000 TCR beta sequences were associated with HLA alleles. The listing of fewer than 200 TCR beta chains classed them as cytomegalovirus-associated. Earlier findings revealed that most TCR beta V segments proved productive either about 87% or about 30% of the time.

Points on this clone: What it binds is not known.

A multiplex PCR was run with 60 Vbeta primers and 13 Jbeta primers. Assay: immunoSEQ multiplex PCR; the TCRdb copy retains only in-frame clones and omits some. The table records roughly 290,000 clones, 80% of them present only once. The clonotype was recovered from a girl under 10 years old in good health and CMV-seronegative. Material: PBMCs.

As DNA, the CDR3 is TGCGCCAGCAGCTTGTGGCCTGGGCCCAATCAGCCCCAGCATTTT. Its translation is CASSLWPGPNQPQHF. This sequence joins TRBV5-1 and TRBJ1-5; D is ambiguous. The V end lost 1 base, the J end lost 3 bases, and 11 bases lay between the germline ends. Germline V lookup: CDR1 SGHRS, CDR2 YFSETQ. The CDR3 is made up of 15 amino acids. Drawing the rest from reference TRBV5-1 and TRBJ1-5, the complete variable domain is KAGVTQTPRYLIKTRGQQVTLSCSPISGHRSVSWYQQTPGQGLQFLFEYFSETQRNKGNFPGRFSGRQFSNSRSEMNVSTLELGDSALYLCASSLWPGPNQPQHFGDGTRLSIL.